This T cell receptor beta chain was sequenced in a study of shared clonotypes between healthy human individuals. Study results and limitations: Non-shared clonotypes showed lower generation probabilities than clonotypes common to all four donors. The rarefaction results pointed to incomplete sorted-subset sequencing despite large depth.

Concerning this clone: The antigen is not known.

Only CD45RO-negative cells positively selected for CCR7 counted as naive CD8 cells, so terminally differentiated effector memory CD45RA+ cells were excluded. An even split of each subset's genomic DNA across several immunoSEQ plates was performed. Sorted-subset replicate PCR reactions were performed with around 200 ng DNA, corresponding to roughly 30,000 T cell genomes. TCRdb's copy holds only in-frame clones and misses some; the assay was immunoSEQ multiplex PCR. This repertoire shows about 2 million clones, about 94% found once; its top ten account for 0.85% to 1.2%. V dropped 3 bases and J dropped 0 bases, with 17 bases sitting between them. This CDR3 is 17 amino acids long. Germline V CDR1 and CDR2: SNHLY, FYNNEI.

Sequencing was done on a sample of naive CD8+ T cells sorted from blood. This sequence originates from a man aged 18-30 years in good health. The chain employs TRBV2 and TRBJ1-1, with D maybe TRBD1 (5 bases). This CDR3 reads CASSEREPTVMNTEAFF. For the CDR3, the DNA is TGTGCCAGCAGTGAGCGCGAGCCGACAGTGATGAACACTGAAGCTTTCTTT.